The clone carrying this T cell receptor beta chain occurred a few times. Antigen: not known. This entry comes from a study of vaccination and CD4 T cells after COVID-19. Study background: Taking of post-vaccine samples occurred a median 72 days after dose two (range 14 to 241). Overlapping peptides covering the spike proteins of SARS-CoV-2, HCoV-NL63, HCoV-OC43 and HCoV-229E were added to stimulate cells.

Cultured CD4+ T-cell DNA underwent Oncomine TCR Beta short-read sequencing. MiXCR, applied by TCRdb to the PCR reads, yields one record per CDR3 protein. The sample lists around 14,000 distinct CDR3 sequences; less than 25% were seen once. Treatment defined: roughly 10-day PBMC culture with coronavirus spike peptide pools or control peptides (ViraFEST assay). Following expansion of antigen-specific T cells with peptide pools, ViraFEST then sequenced TCRs. This CDR3 comprises 19 residues. V dropped 1 base and J dropped 3; count of bases not matched to a gene: 10. Germline lookup yields CDR1 MNHNS and CDR2 SASEGT.

The receptor comes from a human donor who had recovered from COVID-19. Here the sequenced sample was CD4+ T cells from blood, cultured in vitro, taken after SARS-CoV-2 vaccination. The chain links TRBV6-1 to TRBJ2-5; 14 positions agree with TRBD2. The CDR3 reads CASSEDSGLAGAHKETQYF. For the CDR3, the DNA is TGTGCCAGCAGTGAAGATTCGGGACTAGCGGGAGCCCACAAAGAGACCCAGTACTTC.